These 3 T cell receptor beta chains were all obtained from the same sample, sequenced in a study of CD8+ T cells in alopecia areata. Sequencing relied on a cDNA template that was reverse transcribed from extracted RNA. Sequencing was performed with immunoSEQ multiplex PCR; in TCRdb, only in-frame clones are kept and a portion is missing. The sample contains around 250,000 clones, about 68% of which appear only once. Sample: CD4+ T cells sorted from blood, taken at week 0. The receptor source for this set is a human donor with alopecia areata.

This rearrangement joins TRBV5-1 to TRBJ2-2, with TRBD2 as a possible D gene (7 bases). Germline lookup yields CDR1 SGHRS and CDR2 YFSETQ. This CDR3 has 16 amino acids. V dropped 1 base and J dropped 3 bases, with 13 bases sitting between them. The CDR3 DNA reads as TGCGCCAGCAGCTTGATCGGGGGGCGCGACACCGGGGAGCTGTTTTTT. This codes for CASSLIGGRDTGELFF.

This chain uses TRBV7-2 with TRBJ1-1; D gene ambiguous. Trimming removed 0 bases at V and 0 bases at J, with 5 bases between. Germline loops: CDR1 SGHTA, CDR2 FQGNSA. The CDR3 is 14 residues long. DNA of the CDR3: TGTGCCAGCAGCTTAGCGCCAGTGAACACTGAAGCTTTCTTT. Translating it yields CASSLAPVNTEAFF. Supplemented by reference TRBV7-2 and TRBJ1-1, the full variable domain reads GAGVSQSPSNKVTEKGKDVELRCDPISGHTALYWYRQSLGQGLEFLIYFQGNSAPDKSGLPSDRFSAERTGGSVSTLTIQRTQQEDSAVYLCASSLAPVNTEAFFGQGTRLTVV.

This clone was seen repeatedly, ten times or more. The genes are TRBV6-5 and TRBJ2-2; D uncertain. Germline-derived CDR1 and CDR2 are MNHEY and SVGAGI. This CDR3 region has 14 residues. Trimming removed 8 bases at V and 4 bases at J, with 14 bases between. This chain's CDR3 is CASRRVRLTGELFF. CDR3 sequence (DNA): TGTGCCAGCCGTCGTGTGCGGCTCACCGGGGAGCTGTTTTTT.